Below, 14 T cell receptor beta chains from the same sample are listed, as sequenced in a study of T-cell memory formation after mild COVID-19. TCRdb analysed the 5' RACE reads with MiXCR anew, one entry per CDR3 protein. The sample records under 300,000 distinct CDR3 sequences, about a sixth being singletons. Sequencing input: PBMCs or a T cell subset sorted from them (not recorded which). The receptor source for this set is a man between 18 and 35 years old who had mild COVID-19 (a few samples of this study predate the infection). Cell type and time point are not known.

The chain uses TRBV4-1 and TRBJ2-7, with D perhaps TRBD1 (7 bases). This CDR3 is 17 amino acids long. CDR1 is MGHRA and CDR2 is YSYEKL in the germline V gene. The V gene lost 1 base and the J gene lost 2 bases, with 18 bases spanning the gap. The CDR3 loop is CASSQGRLQGRPYEQYF. DNA of the CDR3: TGCGCCAGCAGCCAAGGCCGGCTACAGGGGAGGCCCTACGAGCAGTACTTC.

This clonotype came up a few times. The V call is TRBV7-2, the J call TRBJ2-3, with a possible D match to TRBD1 (6 bases). The CDR3 contains 15 residues. Trimming removed 2 bases from V and 6 bases from J, with 15 bases in between. Germline assignment: CDR1 SGHTA and CDR2 FQGNSA. CDR3 bases: TGTGCCAGCAGCTTATTCCAGGGGTCTTCGGATACGCAGTATTTT. Translated, it gives CASSLFQGSSDTQYF.

This clonotype has a count of ten or more. The rearrangement uses TRBV20-1 and TRBJ2-1, with D possibly matching TRBD2 (6 bases). The CDR3 runs to 12 residues. CDR1 DFQATT and CDR2 SNEGSKA come from the germline V gene (reference sequence). The V and J ends lost 6 bases and 6 bases respectively, with 12 bases between them. The CDR3 here is CSAGPSANEQFF. The CDR3 nucleotides are TGCAGTGCCGGACCTAGCGCCAATGAGCAGTTCTTC.

This clonotype has a handful of counts. The V and J genes are TRBV20-1 and TRBJ2-3; TRBD2 matches at 8 bases. Germline V gene sequence: CDR1 DFQATT, CDR2 SNEGSKA (reference sequence). The V gene end was trimmed by 3 bases and the J gene end by 3 bases; junction bases not matched to a gene: 8. The CDR3 spans 15 residues. Here the CDR3 DNA reads TGCAGTGCTAGGGAGACGGGGGGGTTAACAGATACGCAGTATTTT. Translating gives CSARETGGLTDTQYF.

In this sample, this clonotype turned up a few times. This chain connects TRBV3-1 to TRBJ1-3, with D hard to call. The germline V gene encodes CDR1 LGHDT and CDR2 YNNKEL (reference sequence). V dropped 3 bases and J dropped 7 bases, with 16 bases sitting between them. The CDR3 is made up of 15 amino acids. CDR3 residues: CASSQWPRRTNTIYF. The CDR3 DNA sequence: TGTGCCAGCAGCCAGTGGCCAAGACGTACGAACACCATATATTTT.

This chain connects TRBV5-1 to TRBJ1-1; possible D gene TRBD1, 5 bases. Trimming cost V 2 bases and J 0 bases, with 8 bases left between them. The CDR3 covers 14 residues. Germline V gives CDR1 SGHRS, CDR2 YFSETQ. The CDR3 is CASSFGDVNTEAFF. CDR3 sequence (DNA): TGCGCCAGCAGCTTTGGGGACGTGAACACTGAAGCTTTCTTT.

This clonotype was counted between two and nine times. The chain carries TRBV5-1 and TRBJ1-2; 7 bases align to TRBD1. This CDR3 is 14 amino acids long. Germline V gene data show CDR1 as SGHRS and CDR2 as YFSETQ. V lost 4 bases to trimming and J lost 5 bases; unmatched junction nucleotides: 8. The CDR3 protein is CASSVDRAGYGYTF. CDR3 nucleotide sequence: TGCGCCAGCAGCGTCGACAGGGCGGGGTATGGCTACACCTTC.

This clonotype was counted at least ten times. V gene TRBV4-1 combines with J gene TRBJ2-2, with D perhaps being TRBD1 or TRBD2 (5 bases each). V lost 4 bases and J 1 base, leaving 10 bases between the germline ends. Germline loops: CDR1 MGHRA, CDR2 YSYEKL. The CDR3 spans 15 residues. Here the CDR3 reads CASSLRGGNTGELFF. The CDR3, as DNA: TGCGCCAGCAGCCTGCGTGGGGGGAACACCGGGGAGCTGTTTTTT.

This clonotype was detected ten times or more. The chain joins TRBV18 to TRBJ2-7; D may be TRBD1 or TRBD2 (5 bases each). This CDR3 spans 14 amino acids. The germline CDR1 and CDR2 sequences are KGHSH and LQKENI. V was trimmed by 3 bases and J by 0 bases, leaving 9 bases between them. Here the CDR3 reads CASSPGTDSYEQYF. In DNA, the CDR3 is TGTGCCAGCTCACCCGGGACGGACTCCTACGAGCAGTACTTC.

In its sample, this clonotype was seen many times. The chain recombines TRBV20-1 with TRBJ2-5; D gene ambiguous. The V gene lost 7 bases and the J gene lost 4 bases, with 19 bases spanning the gap. CDR1 and CDR2 from the germline V gene are DFQATT and SNEGSKA (reference sequence). This CDR3 contains 14 residues. The CDR3 sequence: CSVPPLAALETQYF. The CDR3, as DNA: TGCAGTGTTCCGCCACTCGCGGCCCTAGAGACCCAGTACTTC.

The CDR3 nucleotides are TGTGCCAGCAGTTTAGGAGGGGGCGGCCCCGGTGAGCAGTTCTTC. It codes for CASSLGGGGPGEQFF. J is TRBJ2-1 and V is TRBV12-3 or TRBV12-4, with 7 bases matching TRBD1. Unmatched junction bases numbered 9, after V lost 1 base and J lost 9 bases. The CDR3 length is 15 residues.

The chain joins TRBV30 to TRBJ1-6, with no clear D. The CDR3 loop spans 14 amino acids. V was trimmed by 4 bases and J by 8 bases, leaving 15 bases between them. From germline, CDR1 is GTSNPN and CDR2 SVGIG (reference sequence). The CDR3 DNA is TGTGCCTGGAATGTCTGGGGTGAGGATTCACCCCTCCACTTT. Translated, it gives CAWNVWGEDSPLHF.

The rearrangement links TRBV12-3 or TRBV12-4 to TRBJ1-1, with D perhaps matching TRBD1 (5 bases). The length of the CDR3 is 12 residues. V gave up 4 bases and J gave up 8 bases, with 11 bases separating them. CDR3 nucleotide sequence: TGTGCCAGCAGTTCAGGGTTTGCCGAAGCTTTCTTT. Protein: CASSSGFAEAFF.

The genes are TRBV4-2 and TRBJ2-3, with TRBD2 matching over 7 bases. Germline assignment: CDR1 LGHNA and CDR2 YNFKEQ. Unmatched junction bases numbered 5, after V lost 1 base and J lost 1 base. This CDR3 spans 16 amino acids. This chain's CDR3 is CASSQVGGDRTDTQYF. In DNA form, the CDR3 reads TGTGCCAGCAGCCAAGTTGGGGGGGACCGCACAGATACGCAGTATTTT.